These 16 T cell receptor beta chains were all obtained from the same sample, sequenced in a study of Ad26.COV2.S vaccination and SARS-CoV-2 variants. Treatment of the sample: some 20 received Ad26.COV2.S at low or high dose, single or two shots; about 5 received placebo; per-sample allocation not given. Sample collection was performed on day 63 after the first vaccine or placebo injection. The repertoire was sequenced with immunoSEQ multiplex PCR; TCRdb's copy has only in-frame clones and lacks some. The sample lists about 350,000 clones; approximately 86% were seen once. The sample was peripheral blood, taken in a trial of Ad26.COV2.S vaccine versus placebo. The origin of the receptors is a person aged 18-65 years who received the Ad26.COV2.S COVID-19 vaccine or a placebo.

The chain couples TRBV10-3 to TRBJ1-1; D possibly corresponds to TRBD1 (5 bases). From germline, CDR1 is ENHRY and CDR2 SYGVKD. The CDR3 totals 16 residues. Trimming pared 0 bases from V and 3 bases from J, leaving 14 bases between. Here the CDR3 reads CAISESGGGLHTEAFF. CDR3 DNA sequence: TGTGCCATCAGTGAGTCTGGTGGGGGACTCCACACTGAAGCTTTCTTT.

This chain joins TRBV5-1 and TRBJ2-3; 9 bases agree with TRBD2. The germline CDR1 and CDR2 sequences are SGHRS and YFSETQ. J was trimmed by 1 base and V by 7 bases; bases with no gene match: 7. CDR3 length equals 15 residues. The CDR3 sequence is CASFPLAGGTDTQYF. The CDR3 nucleotides are TGCGCCAGCTTCCCTTTAGCGGGGGGCACAGATACGCAGTATTTT.

The genes are TRBV18 and TRBJ1-5, with 7 bases aligning to TRBD1. Trimming cost V 4 bases and J 1 base; bases outside gene matches: 1. CDR3 size: 14 residues. CDR1 KGHSH and CDR2 LQKENI come from the germline V gene. The CDR3: CASSQTGSNQPQHF. The CDR3 DNA is TGTGCCAGCTCACAGACAGGGAGCAATCAGCCCCAGCATTTT.

CDR3 nucleotide sequence: TGTGCCAGCAGTTCCTCACAAGCCTACGAGCAGTACTTC. Translation gives CASSSSQAYEQYF. The chain links TRBV28 to TRBJ2-7; no definite D call. V gave up 4 bases and J gave up 2 bases, with 9 bases separating them. The germline gives CDR1 MDHEN, CDR2 SYDVKM. The CDR3 has 13 residues.

This chain uses TRBV7-2 with TRBJ2-5; no definite D call. V was shortened by 5 bases and J by 5 bases, with 9 bases between the two germline ends. The CDR3 has 12 amino acids. CDR1 is SGHTA and CDR2 is FQGNSA in the germline V gene. The CDR3 nucleotides read TGTGCCAGCAGCCCCACACTTGAGACCCAGTACTTC. Amino acid sequence: CASSPTLETQYF.

This clone has a handful of counts. The chain carries TRBV19 and TRBJ1-6; TRBD1 is a possible D gene (5 bases). Trimming shortened V by 5 bases and J by 10 bases, and 12 bases separated the two germline ends. This CDR3 region has 13 residues. Germline-derived CDR1 and CDR2 are LNHDA and SQIVND (reference sequence). The CDR3 bases are TGTGCCAGTAGTTTGATTTGGGGGTCACCCCTCCACTTT. It codes for CASSLIWGSPLHF.

CDR3 in amino acids: CASSLGLGLVAYEQYF. CDR3 sequence (DNA): TGTGCCAGCAGCTTAGGTCTCGGACTAGTTGCCTACGAGCAGTACTTC. The genes are TRBV11-2 and TRBJ2-7, with 7 nucleotides matching TRBD2. The CDR3 contains 16 residues. Germline V gene sequence: CDR1 SGHAT, CDR2 FQNNGV. Trimming at V came to 1 base and at J to 2 bases, leaving 8 bases not matched to a gene. The full variable domain, its missing parts supplied by reference TRBV11-2 and TRBJ2-7, is EAGVAQSPRYKIIEKRQSVAFWCNPISGHATLYWYQQILGQGPKLLIQFQNNGVVDDSQLPKDRFSAERLKGVDSTLKIQPAKLEDSAVYLCASSLGLGLVAYEQYFGPGTRLTVT.

This clone is a singleton in its sample. V and J are TRBV3-1 (or the pseudogene TRBV3-2) and TRBJ2-5; tentatively, D is TRBD2 (5 bases). Germline V CDR1 and CDR2: LGHDT, YNNKEL (reference sequence). The CDR3 runs 15 residues. Trimming took 4 bases from V and 1 from J, leaving 13 bases between them. The CDR3 DNA reads as TGTGCCAGCAGCCGGTACACTGCGGGCCAAGAGACCCAGTACTTC. Translation gives CASSRYTAGQETQYF.

The CDR3 region has the DNA TGTGCCAGCAGCGCTCCATTGACAGAAACTCGGAATGGCTACACCTTC. Translated, it gives CASSAPLTETRNGYTF. The gene calls are TRBV9 and TRBJ1-2; maybe TRBD1 (5 bases). Germline V gene lookup returns CDR1 SGDLS and CDR2 YYNGEE. This CDR3 has 16 amino acids. Trimming cost V 3 bases and J 6 bases, with 21 bases left between them.

The chain carries TRBV6-5 and TRBJ2-7, with D possibly being TRBD1 (6 bases). The germline V and J ends were trimmed by 4 bases and 5 bases, with 9 bases remaining between them. The germline CDR1 and CDR2 sequences are MNHEY and SVGAGI. The CDR3 loop spans 12 amino acids. The CDR3 DNA reads as TGTGCCAGCAGTTTCCGACAGGACGAGCAGTACTTC. It specifies CASSFRQDEQYF.

This clone was counted between two and nine times. J is TRBJ1-2 and V is TRBV7-8; no reliable D call. CDR3 size: 13 residues. Trimming took 1 base from V and 9 from J, leaving 12 bases between them. In germline, CDR1 is SGHVS, CDR2 FQNEAQ. The CDR3 region is CASSLVGGQSYTF. The CDR3 bases are TGTGCCAGCAGCTTAGTAGGAGGGCAGAGCTACACCTTC.

V is TRBV28 and J is TRBJ1-2; D is perhaps TRBD1 (6 bases). The CDR3 is 14 residues long. V was trimmed by 6 bases and J by 3 bases, leaving 14 bases between them. The V gene's germline CDR1 is MDHEN and CDR2 SYDVKM. The CDR3: CASSRNRADYGYTF. In DNA, the CDR3 is TGTGCCAGCAGCCGCAACAGGGCGGACTATGGCTACACCTTC.

The CDR3 nucleotides read TGTGCCAGCAGTTACACGGTTAGTGAAGCTTTCTTT. It encodes CASSYTVSEAFF. The genes are TRBV6-2 or TRBV6-3 and TRBJ1-1; D gene ambiguous. The ends were cut back, 2 bases at V and 7 bases at J, with 8 bases in the middle. CDR1 is MNHEY and CDR2 is SVGEGT in the germline V gene. The CDR3 covers 12 residues.

This clone came up once. The chain links TRBV5-5 to TRBJ1-2, with D unresolved. V lost 0 bases and J 5 bases, leaving 17 bases between the germline ends. The CDR3 extends over 16 amino acids. Germline CDR1 reads SGHKS; CDR2 reads YYEKEE (reference sequence). The CDR3: CASSLVRASGVYGYTF. CDR3 in DNA: TGTGCCAGCAGCTTGGTCCGGGCCTCTGGGGTATATGGCTACACCTTC.

The rearrangement uses TRBV25-1 and TRBJ1-5; D unclear. The germline V gene has CDR1 MGHDK and CDR2 SYGVNS. The CDR3 spans 16 residues. V was trimmed by 6 bases and J by 5 bases, leaving 20 bases between them. CDR3 sequence reads: CASRQIVTLDHQPQHF. The CDR3 DNA follows: TGTGCCAGCAGACAGATAGTAACCCTAGATCATCAGCCCCAGCATTTT. Full variable domain (rest looked up from reference TRBV25-1 and TRBJ1-5): EADIYQTPRYLVIGTGKKITLECSQTMGHDKMYWYQQDPGMELHLIHYSYGVNSTEKGDLSSESTVSRIRTEHFPLTLESARPSHTSQYLCASRQIVTLDHQPQHFGDGTRLSIL.

The V and J genes are TRBV3-1 (or the pseudogene TRBV3-2) and TRBJ2-5; maybe TRBD2 (6 bases). In germline, CDR1 is LGHDT, CDR2 YNNKEL (reference sequence). V lost 1 base to trimming and J lost 7 bases, with 10 bases between them. This CDR3 is built from 13 residues. The CDR3: CASSQGSRGTQYF. The CDR3 DNA reads TGTGCCAGCAGCCAAGGGTCGCGGGGGACCCAGTACTTC.